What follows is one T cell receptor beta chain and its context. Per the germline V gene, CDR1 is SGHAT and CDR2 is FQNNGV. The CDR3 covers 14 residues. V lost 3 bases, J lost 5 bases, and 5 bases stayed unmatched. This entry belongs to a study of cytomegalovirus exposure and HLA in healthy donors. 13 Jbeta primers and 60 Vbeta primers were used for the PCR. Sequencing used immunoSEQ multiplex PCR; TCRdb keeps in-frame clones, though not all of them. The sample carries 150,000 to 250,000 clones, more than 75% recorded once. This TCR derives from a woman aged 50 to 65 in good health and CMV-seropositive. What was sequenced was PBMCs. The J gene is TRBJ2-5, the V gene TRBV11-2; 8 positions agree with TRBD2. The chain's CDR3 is CASSFTGGHETQYF. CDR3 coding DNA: TGTGCCAGCAGCTTTACGGGGGGGCATGAGACCCAGTACTTC.